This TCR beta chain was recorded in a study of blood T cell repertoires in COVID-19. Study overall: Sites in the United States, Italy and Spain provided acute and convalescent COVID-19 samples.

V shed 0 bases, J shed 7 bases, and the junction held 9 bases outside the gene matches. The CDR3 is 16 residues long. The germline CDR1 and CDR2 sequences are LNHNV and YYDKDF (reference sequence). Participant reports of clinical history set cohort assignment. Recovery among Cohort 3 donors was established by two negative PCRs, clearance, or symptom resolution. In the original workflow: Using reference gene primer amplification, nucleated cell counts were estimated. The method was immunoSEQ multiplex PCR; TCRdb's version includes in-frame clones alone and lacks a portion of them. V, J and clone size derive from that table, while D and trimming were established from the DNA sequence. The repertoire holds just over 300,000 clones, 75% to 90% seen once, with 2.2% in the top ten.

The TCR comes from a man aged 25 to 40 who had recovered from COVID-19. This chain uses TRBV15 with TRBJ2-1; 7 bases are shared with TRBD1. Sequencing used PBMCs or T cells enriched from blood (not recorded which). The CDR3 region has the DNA TGTGCCACCAGCAGAGATCCCCCTTACAGGGGTAATGAGCAGTTCTTC. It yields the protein CATSRDPPYRGNEQFF. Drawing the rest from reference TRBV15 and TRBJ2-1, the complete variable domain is DAMVIQNPRYQVTQFGKPVTLSCSQTLNHNVMYWYQQKSSQAPKLLFHYYDKDFNNEADTPDNFQSRRPNTSFCFLDIRSPGLGDTAMYLCATSRDPPYRGNEQFFGPGTRLTVL.